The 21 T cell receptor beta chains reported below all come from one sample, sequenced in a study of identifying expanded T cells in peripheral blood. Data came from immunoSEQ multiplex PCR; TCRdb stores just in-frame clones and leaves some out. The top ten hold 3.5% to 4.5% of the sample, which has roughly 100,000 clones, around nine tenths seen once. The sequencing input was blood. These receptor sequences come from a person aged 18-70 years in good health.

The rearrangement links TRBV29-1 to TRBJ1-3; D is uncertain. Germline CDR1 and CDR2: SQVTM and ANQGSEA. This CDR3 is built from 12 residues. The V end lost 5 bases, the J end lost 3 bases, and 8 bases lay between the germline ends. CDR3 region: CSVLVLGNTIYF. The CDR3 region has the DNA TGCAGCGTTCTTGTCCTTGGAAACACCATATATTTT.

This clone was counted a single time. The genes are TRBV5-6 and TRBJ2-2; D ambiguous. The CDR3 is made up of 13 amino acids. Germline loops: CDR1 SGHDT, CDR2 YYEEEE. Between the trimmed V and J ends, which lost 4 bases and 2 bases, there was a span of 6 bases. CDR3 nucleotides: TGTGCCAGCAGCCCGGCTAACACCGGGGAGCTGTTTTTT. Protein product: CASSPANTGELFF.

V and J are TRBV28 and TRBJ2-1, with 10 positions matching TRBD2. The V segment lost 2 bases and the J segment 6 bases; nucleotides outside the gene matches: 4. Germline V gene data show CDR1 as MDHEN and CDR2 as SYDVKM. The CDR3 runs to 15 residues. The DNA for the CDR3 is TGTGCCAGCAGTTTACTAGCGGGGGATGTCAATGAGCAGTTCTTC. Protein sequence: CASSLLAGDVNEQFF.

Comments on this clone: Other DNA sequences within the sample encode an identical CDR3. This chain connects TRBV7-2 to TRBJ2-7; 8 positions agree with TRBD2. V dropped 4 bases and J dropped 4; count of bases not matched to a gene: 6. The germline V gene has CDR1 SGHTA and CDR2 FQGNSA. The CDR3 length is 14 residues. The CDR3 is CASSSTGGPYEQYF. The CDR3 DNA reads TGTGCCAGCAGCTCGACGGGAGGGCCGTACGAGCAGTACTTC.

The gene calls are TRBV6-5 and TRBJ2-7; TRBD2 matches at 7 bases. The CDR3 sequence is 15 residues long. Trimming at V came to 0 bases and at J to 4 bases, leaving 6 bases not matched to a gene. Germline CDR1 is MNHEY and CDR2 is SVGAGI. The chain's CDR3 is CASSYSAGDPYEQYF. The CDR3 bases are TGTGCCAGCAGTTACTCTGCGGGGGACCCGTACGAGCAGTACTTC.

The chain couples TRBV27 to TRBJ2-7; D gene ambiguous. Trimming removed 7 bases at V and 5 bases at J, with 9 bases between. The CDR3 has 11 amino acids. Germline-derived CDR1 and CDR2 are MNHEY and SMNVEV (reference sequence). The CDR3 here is CASTHRHEQYF. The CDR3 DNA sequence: TGTGCCAGCACCCACCGTCACGAGCAGTACTTC.

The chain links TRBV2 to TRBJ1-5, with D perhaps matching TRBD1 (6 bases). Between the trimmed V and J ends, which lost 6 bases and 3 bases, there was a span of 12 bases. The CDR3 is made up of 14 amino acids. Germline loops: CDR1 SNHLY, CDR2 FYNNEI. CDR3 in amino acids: CASSGTRNNQPQHF. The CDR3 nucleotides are TGTGCCAGCAGCGGGACAAGGAACAATCAGCCCCAGCATTTT.

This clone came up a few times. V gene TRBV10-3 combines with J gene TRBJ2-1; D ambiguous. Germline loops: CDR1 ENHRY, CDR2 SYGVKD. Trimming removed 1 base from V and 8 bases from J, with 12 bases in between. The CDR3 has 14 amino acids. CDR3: CAISELLGSDEQFF. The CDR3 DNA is TGTGCCATCAGTGAGTTGCTCGGTTCCGATGAGCAGTTCTTC.

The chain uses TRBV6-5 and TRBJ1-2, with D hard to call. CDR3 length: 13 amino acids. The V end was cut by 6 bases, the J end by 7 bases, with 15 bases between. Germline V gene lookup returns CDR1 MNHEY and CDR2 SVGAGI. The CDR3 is CASRSPYGFGYTF. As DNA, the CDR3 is TGTGCCAGCAGATCCCCGTACGGGTTTGGCTACACCTTC.

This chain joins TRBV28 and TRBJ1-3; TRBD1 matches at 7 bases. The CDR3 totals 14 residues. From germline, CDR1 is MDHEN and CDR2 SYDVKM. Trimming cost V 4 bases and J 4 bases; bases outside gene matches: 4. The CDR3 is CASSSDRSGNTIYF. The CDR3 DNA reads TGTGCCAGCAGTTCGGACAGGTCCGGAAACACCATATATTTT.

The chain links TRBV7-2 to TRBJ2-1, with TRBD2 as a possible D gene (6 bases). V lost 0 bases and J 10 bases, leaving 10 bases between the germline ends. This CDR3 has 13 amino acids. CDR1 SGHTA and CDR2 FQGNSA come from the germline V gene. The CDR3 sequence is CASSLAPSEEQFF. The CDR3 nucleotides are TGTGCCAGCAGCTTAGCGCCTAGCGAAGAGCAGTTCTTC.

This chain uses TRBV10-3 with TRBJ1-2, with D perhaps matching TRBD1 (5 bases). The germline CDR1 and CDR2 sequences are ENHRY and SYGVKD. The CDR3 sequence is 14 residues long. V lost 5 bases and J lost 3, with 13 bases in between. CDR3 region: CAISPRGADYGYTF. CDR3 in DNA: TGTGCCATCAGTCCGAGGGGCGCTGACTATGGCTACACCTTC.

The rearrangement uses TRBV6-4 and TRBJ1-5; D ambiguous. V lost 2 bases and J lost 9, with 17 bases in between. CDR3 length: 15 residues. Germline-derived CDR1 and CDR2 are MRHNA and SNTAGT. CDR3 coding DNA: TGTGCCAGCAGTGACCCCGGGAGGCCATGGCGGCCCCAGCATTTT. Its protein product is CASSDPGRPWRPQHF.

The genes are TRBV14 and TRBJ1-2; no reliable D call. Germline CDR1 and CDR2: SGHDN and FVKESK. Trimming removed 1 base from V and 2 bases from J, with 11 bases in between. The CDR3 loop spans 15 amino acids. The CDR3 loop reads CASSQVVGSNYGYTF. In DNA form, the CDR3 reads TGTGCCAGCAGCCAAGTAGTCGGGAGCAACTATGGCTACACCTTC. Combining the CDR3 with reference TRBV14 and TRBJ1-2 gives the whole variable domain EAGVTQFPSHSVIEKGQTVTLRCDPISGHDNLYWYRRVMGKEIKFLLHFVKESKQDESGMPNNRFLAERTGGTYSTLKVQPAELEDSGVYFCASSQVVGSNYGYTFGSGTRLTVV.

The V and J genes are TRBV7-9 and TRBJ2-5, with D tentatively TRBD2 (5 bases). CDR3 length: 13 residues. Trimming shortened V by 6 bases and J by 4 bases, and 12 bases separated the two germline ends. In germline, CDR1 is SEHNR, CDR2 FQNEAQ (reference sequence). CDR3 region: CASRLSAGETQYF. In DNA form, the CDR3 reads TGTGCCAGCAGATTATCGGCGGGAGAGACCCAGTACTTC.

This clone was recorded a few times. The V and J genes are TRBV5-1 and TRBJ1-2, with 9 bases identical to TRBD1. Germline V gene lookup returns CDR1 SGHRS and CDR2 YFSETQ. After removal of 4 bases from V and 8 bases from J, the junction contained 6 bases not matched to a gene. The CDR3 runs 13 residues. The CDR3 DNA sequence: TGCGCCAGCAGCGCGGGACAGGGAAAGGGCTACACCTTC. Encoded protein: CASSAGQGKGYTF.

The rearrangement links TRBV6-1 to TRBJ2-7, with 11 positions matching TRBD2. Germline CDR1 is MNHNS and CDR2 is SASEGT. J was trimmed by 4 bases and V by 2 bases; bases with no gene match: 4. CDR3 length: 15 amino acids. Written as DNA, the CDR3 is TGTGCCAGCAGTGAACTAGGGACTAGCGGTTACGAGCAGTACTTC. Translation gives CASSELGTSGYEQYF.

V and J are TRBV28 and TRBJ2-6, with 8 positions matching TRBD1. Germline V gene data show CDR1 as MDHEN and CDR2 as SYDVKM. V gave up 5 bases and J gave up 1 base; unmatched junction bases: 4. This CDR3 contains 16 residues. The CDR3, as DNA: TGTGCCAGCAGTGGGCAGGGGGCGTCTGGGGCCAACGTCCTGACTTTC. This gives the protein CASSGQGASGANVLTF.

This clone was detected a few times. The chain's CDR3 is CSLNSGRDYNEQFF. CDR3 in DNA: TGCAGCTTAAATAGCGGGAGGGACTACAATGAGCAGTTCTTC. The chain is built from TRBV29-1 and TRBJ2-1; 11 nucleotides align to TRBD2. Germline V lookup: CDR1 SQVTM, CDR2 ANQGSEA. This CDR3 is built from 14 residues. Germline trimming cut 8 bases from V and 3 bases from J; bases unmatched to any gene: 6.

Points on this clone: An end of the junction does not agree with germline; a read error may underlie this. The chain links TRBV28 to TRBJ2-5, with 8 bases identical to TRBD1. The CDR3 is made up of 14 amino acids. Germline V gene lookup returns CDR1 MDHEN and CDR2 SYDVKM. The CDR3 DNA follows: TGTGCCAGCAGTCCAAGGACAGGGCAAGAGGCCCAGTACTTC. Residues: CASSPRTGQEAQYF.

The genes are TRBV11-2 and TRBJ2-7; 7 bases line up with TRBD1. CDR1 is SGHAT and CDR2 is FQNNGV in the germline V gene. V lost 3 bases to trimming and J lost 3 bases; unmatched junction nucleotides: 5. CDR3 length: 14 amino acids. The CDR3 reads CASSFSGTVYEQYF. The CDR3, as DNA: TGTGCCAGCAGCTTCTCCGGGACAGTCTACGAGCAGTACTTC. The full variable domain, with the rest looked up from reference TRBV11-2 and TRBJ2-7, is EAGVAQSPRYKIIEKRQSVAFWCNPISGHATLYWYQQILGQGPKLLIQFQNNGVVDDSQLPKDRFSAERLKGVDSTLKIQPAKLEDSAVYLCASSFSGTVYEQYFGPGTRLTVT.